Listed here are 3 T cell receptor beta chains from one sample, sequenced in a study of breast tumors, draining lymph nodes, adjacent tissues. TCRdb re-called the multiplex PCR reads with MiXCR, one entry per CDR3 protein. The sample carries 200,000 or so distinct CDR3 sequences, around 29% recorded once. The lymph nodes were axillary draining lymph nodes from breast cancer patients. The sequenced material came from axillary lymph node tissue. These receptors all come from a female donor with breast cancer. Some clones in this sample may be carry-over from other donors' samples.

This clonotype showed up many times. V and J are TRBV7-2 and TRBJ1-6; D may be TRBD1 (6 bases). V was clipped by 2 bases and J by 7 bases, with 21 bases between them. The CDR3 contains 18 residues. Germline assignment: CDR1 SGHTA and CDR2 FQGNSA. As DNA, the CDR3 is TGTGCCAGCAGCTTAAGTTTGGGGGGCGCCGGGGTAAATTCACCCCTCCACTTT. Translation gives CASSLSLGGAGVNSPLHF.

This clonotype was observed at least ten times. This chain uses TRBV7-8 with TRBJ2-6; no firm D call. Germline V gene sequence: CDR1 SGHVS, CDR2 FQNEAQ. V lost 4 bases and J 1 base, leaving 17 bases between the germline ends. CDR3 length equals 18 residues. The CDR3 sequence is CASSSLGSKISGANVLTF. DNA for the CDR3: TGTGCCAGCAGCTCCCTCGGGTCGAAAATATCTGGGGCCAACGTCCTGACTTTC.

This clonotype was counted only a few times. The chain is built from TRBV7-9 and TRBJ1-1; TRBD1 is a possible D gene (5 bases). V lost 7 bases and J lost 5, with 17 bases in between. The CDR3 runs 14 residues. Germline lookup yields CDR1 SEHNR and CDR2 FQNEAQ (reference sequence). The CDR3: CASTPLGGSTEAFF. In DNA, the CDR3 is TGTGCCAGCACCCCACTGGGGGGGAGTACTGAAGCTTTCTTT.